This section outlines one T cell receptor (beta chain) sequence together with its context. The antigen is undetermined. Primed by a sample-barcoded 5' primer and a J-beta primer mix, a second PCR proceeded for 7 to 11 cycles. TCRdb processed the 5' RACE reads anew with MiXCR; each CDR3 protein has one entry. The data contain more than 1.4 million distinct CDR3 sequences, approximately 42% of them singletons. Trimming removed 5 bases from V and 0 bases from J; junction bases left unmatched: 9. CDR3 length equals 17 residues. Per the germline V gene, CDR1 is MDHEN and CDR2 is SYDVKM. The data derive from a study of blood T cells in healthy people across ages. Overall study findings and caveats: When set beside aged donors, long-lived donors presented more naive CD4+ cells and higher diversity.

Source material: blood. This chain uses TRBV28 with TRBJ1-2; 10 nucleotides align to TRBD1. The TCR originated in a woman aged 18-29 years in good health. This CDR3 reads CASSPTGQGRANYGYTF. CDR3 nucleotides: TGTGCCAGCAGTCCGACGGGACAGGGGAGGGCTAACTATGGCTACACCTTC.